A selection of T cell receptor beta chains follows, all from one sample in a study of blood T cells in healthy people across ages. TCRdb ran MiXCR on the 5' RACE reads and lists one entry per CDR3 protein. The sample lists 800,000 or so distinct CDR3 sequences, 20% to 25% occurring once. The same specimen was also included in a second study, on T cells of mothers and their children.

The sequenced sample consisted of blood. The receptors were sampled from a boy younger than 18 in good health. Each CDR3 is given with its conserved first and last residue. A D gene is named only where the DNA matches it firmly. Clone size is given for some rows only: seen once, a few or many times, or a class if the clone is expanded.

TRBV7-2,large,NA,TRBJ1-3,TGTGCCAGCAGCCCGTTCCCGAGACCTACGGGAAACACCATATATTTT,CASSPFPRPTGNTIYF
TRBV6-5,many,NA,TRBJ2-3,TGTGCCAGCAGTTCACAAGGCGGACACACAGATACGCAGTATTTT,CASSSQGGHTDTQYF
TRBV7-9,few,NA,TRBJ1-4,TGTGCCAGCAGTACCCCTAGGGGTGGAACTAATGAAAAACTGTTTTTT,CASSTPRGGTNEKLFF
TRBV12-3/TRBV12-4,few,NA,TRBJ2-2,TGTGCCAGCAGCCCATTGGGAGTTACCGCGAACACCGGGGAGCTGTTTTTT,CASSPLGVTANTGELFF
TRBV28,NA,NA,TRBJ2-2,TGTGCCAGCAGCCATCATGGAGGTTTCACCGGGGAGCTGTTTTTT,CASSHHGGFTGELFF
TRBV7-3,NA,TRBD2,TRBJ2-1,TGTGCCAGCAGCTTAAGAGGAACTAGCGGACCCTTCAGCTCCTACAATGAGCAGTTCTTC,CASSLRGTSGPFSSYNEQFF
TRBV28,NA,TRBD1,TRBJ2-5,TGTGCCAGCAGTTTAGGGGACAGGCTGTCGGAGACCCAGTACTTC,CASSLGDRLSETQYF
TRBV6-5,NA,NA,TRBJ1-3,TGTGCCAGCGGACAGATCTCTGGAAACACCATATATTTT,CASGQISGNTIYF
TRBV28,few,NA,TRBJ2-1,TGTGCCAGCAGTCTAGCCGGGACCGTCAATGAGCAGTTCTTC,CASSLAGTVNEQFF
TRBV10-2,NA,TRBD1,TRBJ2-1,TGCGCCAGCCACGGACAGGGCAGCAACAATGAGCAGTTCTTC,CASHGQGSNNEQFF
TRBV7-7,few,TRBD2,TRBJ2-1,TGTGCTAGCAGCTTAGAATGGACTAGCATATATGAGCAGTTCTTC,CASSLEWTSIYEQFF
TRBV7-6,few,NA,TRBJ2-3,TGTGCCAGCAGACCTTCTAGCACAGATACGCAGTATTTT,CASRPSSTDTQYF
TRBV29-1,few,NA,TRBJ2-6,TGCAGCGTTGTGTTTTGGATCTCTGGGGCCAACGTCCTGACTTTC,CSVVFWISGANVLTF
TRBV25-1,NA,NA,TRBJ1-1,TGTGCCAGCAGTGAATTGGGGGGGCCCACTGAAGCTTTCTTT,CASSELGGPTEAFF
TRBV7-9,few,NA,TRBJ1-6,TGTGCCAGCAGCTTAGCAAGAGGACAGCTCCGGGTTTCACCCCTCCACTTT,CASSLARGQLRVSPLHF
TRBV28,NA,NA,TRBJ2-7,TGTGCCAGCAGTTCATTCGGGACACGGCCTTACGAGCAGTACTTC,CASSSFGTRPYEQYF
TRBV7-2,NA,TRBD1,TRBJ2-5,TGTGCCAGCAGCTCAGGGACAGGGGGCTACGACCAGTACTTC,CASSSGTGGYDQYF
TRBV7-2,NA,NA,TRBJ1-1,TGTGCCAGCAGCATACTTACAGGGAGACGCGCTGAAGCTTTCTTT,CASSILTGRRAEAFF
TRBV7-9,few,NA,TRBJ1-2,TGTGCCAGCAGCTTCTTGGCAACCCGTCGCCCTGGCTACACCTTC,CASSFLATRRPGYTF
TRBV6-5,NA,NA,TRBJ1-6,TGTGCCAGCAGTTCTGAGACGGGTCCTGGACCCCTCCACTTT,CASSSETGPGPLHF
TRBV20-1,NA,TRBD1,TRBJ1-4,TGCAGTGCTAGGGACTCGACAGGGCCCGGTGAAAAACTGTTTTTT,CSARDSTGPGEKLFF
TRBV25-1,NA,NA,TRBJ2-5,TGTGCCAGCAGTACTAGGATGGCGTCCCAGTACTTC,CASSTRMASQYF
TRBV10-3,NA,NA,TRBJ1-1,TGTGCCATCAGTGAGTCAGACGACAGGGAAGCTTTCTTT,CAISESDDREAFF
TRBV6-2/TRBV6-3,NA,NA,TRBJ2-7,TGTGCCAGCAGTTTGGAGGTGAACGAGCAGTACTTC,CASSLEVNEQYF
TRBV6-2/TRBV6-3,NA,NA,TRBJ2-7,TGTGCCAGCAGTTACTCGACGTATACCTACGAGCAGTACTTC,CASSYSTYTYEQYF
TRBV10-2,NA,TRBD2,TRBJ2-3,TGCGCCAGCAGTGAAGGGACTAGCGGCACAGATACGCAGTATTTT,CASSEGTSGTDTQYF
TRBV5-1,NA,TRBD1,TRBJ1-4,TGCGCCAGCAGCCATGGACAGGGGACGACTAATGAAAAACTGTTTTTT,CASSHGQGTTNEKLFF
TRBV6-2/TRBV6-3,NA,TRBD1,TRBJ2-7,TGTGCCAGCAGTTACGCGAGCGGCGGGACAGGGGGCTTCGAGCAGTACTTC,CASSYASGGTGGFEQYF
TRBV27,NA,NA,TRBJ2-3,TGTGCCAGCAGTTTTTTTCTTGGGTCAGATACGCAGTATTTT,CASSFFLGSDTQYF
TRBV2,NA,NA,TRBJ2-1,TGTGCCAGCAGTTATTATGGGGGGGCCTTCAATGAGCAGTTCTTC,CASSYYGGAFNEQFF
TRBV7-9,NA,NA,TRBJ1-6,TGTGCCAGCAGCTCGATACTGAACTCCTATAATTCACCCCTCCACTTT,CASSSILNSYNSPLHF
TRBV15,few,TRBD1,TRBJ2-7,TGTGCCACCAGCAACGAGGGACAGGGATCCGAGCAGTACTTC,CATSNEGQGSEQYF
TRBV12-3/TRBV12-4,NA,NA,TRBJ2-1,TGTGCCAGCAGATCCCAACTTTACAATGAGCAGTTCTTC,CASRSQLYNEQFF
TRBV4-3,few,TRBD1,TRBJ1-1,TGCGCCAGCAGCCACAGACCCCGACAGGGGATGAACACTGAAGCTTTCTTT,CASSHRPRQGMNTEAFF
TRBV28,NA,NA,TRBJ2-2,TGTGCCAGCAGTTATTTAGGAAACACCGGGGAGCTGTTTTTT,CASSYLGNTGELFF
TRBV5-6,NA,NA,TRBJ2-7,TGTGCCAGCAGCGACCCCCCGGGACACTACGAGCAGTACTTC,CASSDPPGHYEQYF
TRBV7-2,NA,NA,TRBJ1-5,TGTGCCAGCAGCTTGACAGCGTATAGCAATCAGCCCCAGCATTTT,CASSLTAYSNQPQHF
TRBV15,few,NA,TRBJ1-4,TGTGCCACCAGCAGACAACGACAGGCAACTAATGAAAAACTGTTTTTT,CATSRQRQATNEKLFF
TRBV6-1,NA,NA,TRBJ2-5,TGTGCCAGCAGTGAAGCGCCAGCGGTGGGCCAAGAGACCCAGTACTTC,CASSEAPAVGQETQYF
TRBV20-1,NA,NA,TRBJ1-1,TGCAGTGCTAGAGACCCCTCCGAACTAAACACTGAAGCTTTCTTT,CSARDPSELNTEAFF
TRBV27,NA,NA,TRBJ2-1,TGTGCCAGCAGTTTTTGGCGAAACAATGAGCAGTTCTTC,CASSFWRNNEQFF
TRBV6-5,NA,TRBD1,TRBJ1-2,TGTGCCAGCTGGGGACAGCTCTATGGCTACACCTTC,CASWGQLYGYTF
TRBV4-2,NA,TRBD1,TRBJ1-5,TGTGCCAGCAGCCCAACAAGTCCCTGGACAGGGGGCGGCCAGCCCCAGCATTTT,CASSPTSPWTGGGQPQHF
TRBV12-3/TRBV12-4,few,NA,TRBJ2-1,TGTGCCAGCAGTGCAAACCGGGCCCCCTGGTTTGATGAGCAGTTCTTC,CASSANRAPWFDEQFF
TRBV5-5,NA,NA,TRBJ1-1,TGTGCCAGCAGCTTGGAGAACAGCCAAGCTTTCTTT,CASSLENSQAFF
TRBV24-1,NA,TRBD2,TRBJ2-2,TGTGCCACCAAGGCTAGCGGGGTAGATTCCGGGGAGCTGTTTTTT,CATKASGVDSGELFF
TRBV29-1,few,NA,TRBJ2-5,TGCAGCGTTGATCCAGGGGAGGGCCGAGAGACCCAGTACTTC,CSVDPGEGRETQYF
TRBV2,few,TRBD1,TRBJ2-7,TGTGCCATCTCCCAGGGACAGGGGAACTCCTACGAGCAGTACTTC,CAISQGQGNSYEQYF
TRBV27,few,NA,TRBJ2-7,TGTGCCAGCAGTATCTCCCAGGGGAGCTCCTACGAGCAGTACTTC,CASSISQGSSYEQYF
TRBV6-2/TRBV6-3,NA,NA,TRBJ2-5,TGTGCCAGCAGTGACCCGGGACTCAGTGAGACCCAGTACTTC,CASSDPGLSETQYF
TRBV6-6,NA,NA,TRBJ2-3,TGTGCCAGCCGTTCTAGGACAGATACGCAGTATTTT,CASRSRTDTQYF
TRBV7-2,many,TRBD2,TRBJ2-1,TGTGCCAGCAGCTCTAGGACTAGCGACTACAATGAGCAGTTCTTC,CASSSRTSDYNEQFF
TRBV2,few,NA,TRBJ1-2,TGTGCCAGCATTCGGTGGACAGAGAACTATGGCTACACCTTC,CASIRWTENYGYTF
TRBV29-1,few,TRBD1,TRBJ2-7,TGCAGCGCCAATGGACAGGGGGGAACCTACGAGCAGTACTTC,CSANGQGGTYEQYF
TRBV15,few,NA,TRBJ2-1,TGTGCCACCAGCAGCCGGGACTCTCTAATCTACAATGAGCAGTTCTTC,CATSSRDSLIYNEQFF